Described below is a single T cell receptor (beta chain) sequence and its context. Germline V CDR1 and CDR2: MNHGY, SAAAGT. CDR3 length: 14 amino acids. V lost 6 bases, J lost 7 bases, and 6 bases stayed unmatched. These data come from a study of circulating tumor DNA in untreated peripheral T-cell lymphoma. Measured with immunoSEQ multiplex PCR; TCRdb has only the in-frame clones, and not every one. Of around 5,000 clones in the sample, under 80% were seen once. The source of this sequence is a human donor with peripheral T-cell lymphoma. The material sequenced was tumor tissue. The chain carries TRBV6-8 and TRBJ2-1; 10 bases map to TRBD1. CDR3 protein: CASRTGGRGNEQFF. The CDR3 coding sequence is TGTGCCAGCAGGACAGGGGGCAGAGGAAATGAGCAGTTCTTC.